What follows is one T cell receptor beta chain and its context. Its specificity is unknown. This entry belongs to a study of T cell responses to AZD1222 COVID-19 vaccine. Study-wide findings and caveats: Seropositivity was recorded at baseline in only a handful of AZD1222 recipients.

Sequencing used immunoSEQ multiplex PCR; TCRdb keeps in-frame clones, though not all of them. This sample has about 150,000 clones; about 92% occur once, and the top ten carry 2.5% to 3.5%. This material consisted of peripheral blood, taken 28 days after the second AZD1222 dose. This TCR was sampled from an adult who received the AZD1222 COVID-19 vaccine.

In DNA, the CDR3 is TGTGCCAGTAGTAACGGAGCGAGAGGCTACACCTTC. This translates into CASSNGARGYTF. V gene TRBV19 combines with J gene TRBJ1-2, with D hard to call. The ends were cut back, 4 bases at V and 8 bases at J, with 11 bases in the middle. Germline assignment: CDR1 LNHDA and CDR2 SQIVND (reference sequence). The CDR3 has 12 residues.